The 14 T cell receptor beta chains listed next were all sequenced from one sample in a study of T cell responses to AZD1222 COVID-19 vaccine. Some clones are missing from TCRdb's copy, which holds only in-frame ones; the method was immunoSEQ multiplex PCR. The sample has about 85,000 clones; about 90% are singletons. This specimen was peripheral blood, taken on day 0 of AZD1222 vaccination. The receptors derive from an adult in good health.

The V and J genes are TRBV12-3 or TRBV12-4 and TRBJ2-1; D remains unclear. V was trimmed by 4 bases and J by 2 bases, leaving 0 bases between them. The CDR3 has 11 residues. CDR3 sequence (DNA): TGTGCCAGCAGTTCCTACAATGAGCAGTTCTTC. Its protein product is CASSSYNEQFF.

The chain couples TRBV6-5 to TRBJ2-5; weak D call: TRBD1 (6 bases). This CDR3 comprises 15 residues. V lost 6 bases to trimming and J lost 3 bases, with 17 bases between them. Germline CDR1 and CDR2: MNHEY and SVGAGI. The CDR3 sequence is CASRSGTNLKETQYF. CDR3 sequence (DNA): TGTGCCAGCAGGTCCGGGACAAACCTTAAAGAGACCCAGTACTTC.

The chain is built from TRBV28 and TRBJ2-7; D tentatively fits TRBD1 or TRBD2 (6 bases each). The CDR3 contains 13 residues. V lost 7 bases and J lost 3, with 13 bases in between. Germline V CDR1 and CDR2: MDHEN, SYDVKM. The CDR3 here is CASKEGGLYEQYF. The CDR3 DNA reads TGTGCCAGCAAGGAGGGGGGCCTCTACGAGCAGTACTTC.

The chain employs TRBV6-5 and TRBJ1-5; D unclear. V lost 6 bases, J lost 5 bases, and 11 bases lay in between. Germline lookup yields CDR1 MNHEY and CDR2 SVGAGI. The CDR3 spans 13 residues. In DNA form, the CDR3 reads TGTGCCAGCAGGGGAAACGACTATCAGCCCCAGCATTTT. Amino acid sequence: CASRGNDYQPQHF.

This clone was picked up one time. J is TRBJ2-7 and V is TRBV19; 7 nucleotides agree with TRBD1. Trimming cost V 3 bases and J 4 bases; bases outside gene matches: 6. In germline, CDR1 is LNHDA, CDR2 SQIVND (reference sequence). The CDR3 is 14 residues long. CDR3 nucleotides: TGTGCCAGTAGTATTGGGGACAGACCTTACGAGCAGTACTTC. As protein: CASSIGDRPYEQYF.

The chain links TRBV7-3 to TRBJ2-7; D is tentatively TRBD1 or TRBD2 (5 bases each). The germline V gene encodes CDR1 SGHTA and CDR2 FQGTGA. The CDR3 contains 14 residues. V gave up 1 base and J gave up 2 bases, with 9 bases separating them. The CDR3 here is CASSLMRGAYEQYF. The CDR3 DNA is TGTGCCAGCAGCTTAATGAGAGGGGCCTACGAGCAGTACTTC.

The V call is TRBV10-2, the J call TRBJ1-3; D is unclear. CDR1 and CDR2 from the germline V gene are WSHSY and SAAADI. This CDR3 is built from 16 residues. V lost 4 bases to trimming and J lost 0 bases, with 13 bases between them. CDR3 DNA sequence: TGCGCCAGCAGTGCCGCATGGACTGTCTCTGGAAACACCATATATTTT. Its protein is CASSAAWTVSGNTIYF.

This clone has a single count. The chain links TRBV7-9 to TRBJ1-1; possible D gene TRBD1, 5 bases. CDR1 is SEHNR, CDR2 FQNEAQ, per germline (reference sequence). The CDR3 is made up of 14 amino acids. Trimming stripped 1 base from V and 5 bases from J, with 11 bases between. The CDR3 nucleotides are TGTGCCAGCAGCTTAGACACGAGGGGAACTGAAGCTTTCTTT. Its protein is CASSLDTRGTEAFF.

This clone has only a few counts. CDR3 region: CASSVEPASYNEQFF. The CDR3 nucleotides read TGTGCCAGCAGCGTAGAGCCCGCTTCCTACAATGAGCAGTTCTTC. The V gene is TRBV9, the J gene TRBJ2-1; D is undetermined. The CDR3 is 15 residues long. The V gene lost 0 bases and the J gene lost 1 base, with 8 bases spanning the gap. In germline, CDR1 is SGDLS, CDR2 YYNGEE.

This chain links TRBV6-5 with TRBJ2-1; 11 bases fit TRBD2. The CDR3 runs to 15 residues. Germline V gene data show CDR1 as MNHEY and CDR2 as SVGAGI. Trimming took 5 bases from V and 4 from J; bases not matched to a gene: 4. CDR3 sequence: CASSPLAGVYNEQFF. The CDR3 bases are TGTGCCAGCAGTCCACTAGCGGGAGTTTACAATGAGCAGTTCTTC.

Here the CDR3 DNA reads TGTGCCCTCTGGAGAAACAACGGGGCTGAAGCTTTCTTT. It codes for CALWRNNGAEAFF. The gene calls are TRBV19 and TRBJ1-1; D not certain. Trimming stripped 11 bases from V and 6 bases from J, with 19 bases between. In germline, CDR1 is LNHDA, CDR2 SQIVND (reference sequence). CDR3 length equals 13 residues.

There are many counts of this clone. The DNA for the CDR3 is TGTGCCACCAGTGATACAGGGGCGGCTGGCTACACCTTC. As protein: CATSDTGAAGYTF. The rearrangement uses TRBV24-1 and TRBJ1-2; 7 bases are a match to TRBD1. Germline CDR1 KGHDR, CDR2 SFDVKD. There are 13 residues in the CDR3. J gave up 7 bases and V 3 bases, and 4 bases lay outside the gene matches.

The chain carries TRBV28 and TRBJ2-1; 7 bases are a match to TRBD2. Germline-derived CDR1 and CDR2 are MDHEN and SYDVKM. Losses at the gene ends were 5 bases for V and 10 bases for J; bases not matched to a gene: 8. CDR3 length: 13 residues. The CDR3 nucleotides are TGTGCCAGCAGTAGGGAGGGACGGGAGGAGCAGTTCTTC. Translation gives CASSREGREEQFF.

This chain joins TRBV5-5 and TRBJ2-3; D is ambiguous. Germline CDR1 is SGHKS and CDR2 is YYEKEE (reference sequence). The V and J ends lost 4 bases and 1 base respectively, with 10 bases between them. CDR3 length: 14 residues. The CDR3 region has the DNA TGTGCCAGCAGCCTATTAGCAGGCACAGATACGCAGTATTTT. Translated: CASSLLAGTDTQYF.